This T cell receptor (beta chain) was captured by sequencing in a study of T-cell reconstitution after alpha-beta-depleted transplantation in children. Molecular barcoding with unique molecular identifiers was used for the TCRbeta library. One entry per CDR3 protein results from TCRdb running MiXCR on the PCR reads. The table records 500,000 to 600,000 distinct CDR3 sequences, around 16% of them present only once. The CDR3 length is 13 residues. The ends were cut back, 1 base at V and 9 bases at J, with 14 bases in the middle. Germline CDR1 SGHRS, CDR2 YFSETQ. This clonotype has a count of ten or more.

Specimen: PBMCs from the stem cell graft donor, collected from the stem cell graft. V gene TRBV5-1 combines with J gene TRBJ2-7; D is undetermined. The receptor was derived from a human donor who donated a stem cell graft to a child with acute lymphoblastic leukemia. The CDR3 coding sequence is TGCGCCAGCAGCTTGTCGGCAGCCCTCGGGCAGTACTTC. Its protein is CASSLSAALGQYF.